This paragraph covers one TCR beta chain sequence. This receptor's antigen is unknown. No much larger clone is present one base from it, and per-base qualities are unavailable. The sample belongs to a study of T cell responses to AZD1222 COVID-19 vaccine (dated by TCRdb to about 2021). With respect to the entire study: Because spike-specific TCR depth and breadth did not differ between the two schedules, AZD1222 recipients who got a second dose at roughly 4 weeks were pooled with those who got a second dose at roughly 12 weeks. A total of 230 to 250 trial participants underwent TCR sequencing, of whom 207 received two doses of AZD1222 and some 26 received two doses of the MenACWY control vaccine. Enrollment into the trials was organized by age into subgroups of 18-55, 56-69 and 70-plus years, and those subgroups contained about 160, 30 and 59 TCR-sequenced participants, respectively. Study-wide findings and limitations: Participants were mostly white British and included more females than males, and it was suggested by the authors that clonal diversity may have been underestimated. Conclusions about previously exposed vaccinees are limited, since just a handful of AZD1222 recipients were seropositive for SARS-CoV-2 at baseline. Reportedly, close to half of the unique spike-specific TCRs recognized epitopes lying outside the regions that are mutated in the B.1.351 and B.1.1.7 variants. Spike-specific TCR breadth and depth rose significantly after two AZD1222 doses compared with day 0 and with MenACWY recipients. The whole spike protein was spanned by vaccine-associated CD4 TCRs, and dominant responses were seen in regions 160-218 and 743-854. Because no samples from the day 14 peak response were available, repertoires could be characterized only after the peak T cell response. In the small 56-69-year group, the increase in depth fell short of significance, most likely because of low power.

The CDR3 starts with the cysteine, ends with the phenylalanine, and has 15 residues. Only the CDR3 DNA is retained, 45 bases long and in frame from the first base. From a lookup of the germline V gene, CDR1 and CDR2 are SGHRS and YFSETQ. V gives up 0 bases and J gives up 4 bases, and the segment between their germline ends measures 13 bases. The CDR3 regions of human TCRbeta chains were analyzed by immunosequencing. The authors' analysis ran thus. Repertoire TCRs were checked for matches against a reference library of SARS-CoV-2-specific TCRs that had been generated using the MIRA antigen-specificity platform. Breadth was defined as the fraction of unique TCRs that were SARS-CoV-2-associated. Depth was defined as the fraction of total T cells that were SARS-CoV-2-associated. Using the MIRA data, every spike-specific TCR was mapped to the spike region that the TCR reacted to and assigned to either a CD4 or a CD8 class. Log10-transformed breadth and depth values were compared by one-way ANOVA with Sidak's multiple comparisons tests. Here the immuneACCESS table is served through TCRdb, limited to in-frame sequences with V and J called. Missing clones are a known gap in these copies; in checked studies unresolved V genes cover under half, and the rest lacks a known reason. That table furnishes V, J and clone size, whereas the DNA furnished D and trimming. This sample comprises more than 85,000 clones, about 91% of them detected only once. The top ten clones comprise approximately 7.9% of the sample.

What this sample's time point label stands for: baseline before first vaccination. Vaccinee samples were obtained from the UK trials COV001 and COV002, which included a single-blind randomized controlled phase 2/3 trial of AZD1222 (ChAdOx1 nCoV-19) in healthy adults. For TCRbeta chain sequencing, PBMC samples from trial participants were taken at day 0 and at day 28 after the second dose. The chain uses TRBV5-1 and TRBJ1-1, with a weak D call of TRBD1 (5 bases match). The clonotype originates from an adult in good health. Sequences were derived from peripheral blood, sampled on day 0 of AZD1222 vaccination. Here is the DNA: TGCGCCAGCAGCTTGGCCGGGGCGTACGGCACTGAAGCTTTCTTT. Its translation reads: CASSLAGAYGTEAFF.